Shown below are 20 T cell receptor beta chains from a single sample sequenced in a study of shared clonotypes between healthy human individuals. This table comes from immunoSEQ multiplex PCR, and its TCRdb copy is limited to in-frame clones, with some not included. This sample yields about 2 million clones, of which roughly 95% are seen a single time; 0.85% to 1.3% belongs to the top ten. CD8 cells classed as naive were CD45RO-negative and positively selected for CCR7, excluding terminally differentiated effector memory CD45RA+ cells. What was sequenced was naive CD8+ T cells sorted from blood. The receptors come from a man between 18 and 35 years old in good health.

The genes are TRBV9 and TRBJ2-3; D may be TRBD2 (7 bases). Germline CDR1 and CDR2: SGDLS and YYNGEE. The CDR3 is made up of 14 amino acids. V dropped 3 bases and J dropped 4 bases, with 12 bases sitting between them. This CDR3 is CASSAGDYPDTQYF. The CDR3 bases are TGTGCCAGCAGCGCAGGGGACTACCCAGATACGCAGTATTTT.

V gene TRBV10-3 combines with J gene TRBJ2-1; TRBD2 agrees at 7 bases. The CDR3 has 15 residues. Germline CDR1 is ENHRY and CDR2 is SYGVKD. V shed 3 bases, J shed 5 bases, and the junction held 7 bases outside the gene matches. CDR3 nucleotide sequence: TGTGCCATCAGTGAAGGAAGCGGGGAAAACAATGAGCAGTTCTTC. Protein sequence: CAISEGSGENNEQFF.

The chain is built from TRBV29-1 and TRBJ1-1, with D possibly matching TRBD1 (6 bases). There are 12 residues in the CDR3. The germline V gene encodes CDR1 SQVTM and CDR2 ANQGSEA. With 3 bases removed from V and 10 bases from J, the gap between germline ends came to 15 bases. CDR3 bases: TGCAGCGTTGAGCCGGACAGCGGTGGAGCTTTCTTT. Protein product: CSVEPDSGGAFF. The full variable domain, with the rest looked up from reference TRBV29-1 and TRBJ1-1, is SAVISQKPSRDICQRGTSLTIQCQVDSQVTMMFWYRQQPGQSLTLIATANQGSEATYESGFVIDKFPISRPNLTFSTLTVSNMSPEDSSIYLCSVEPDSGGAFFGQGTRLTVV.

This clone was observed once. In DNA form, the CDR3 reads TGTGCCAGCAGCCCCCAATTAGGGGAGTATGGCTACACCTTC. It yields the protein CASSPQLGEYGYTF. The chain links TRBV4-2 to TRBJ1-2, with D maybe TRBD1 (5 bases). V was shortened by 4 bases and J by 5 bases, with 14 bases between the two germline ends. Germline CDR1 LGHNA, CDR2 YNFKEQ. This CDR3 is 14 amino acids long.

The J gene is TRBJ2-2, the V gene TRBV4-1; 10 positions agree with TRBD2. The junction had 4 bases not matched to a gene; V was cut back by 1 base and J by 5 bases. Germline loops: CDR1 MGHRA, CDR2 YSYEKL. This CDR3 region has 16 residues. In DNA, the CDR3 is TGCGCCAGCAGCCAAGTTAGCGGGGGGCGGACCGGGGAGCTGTTTTTT. Amino acids: CASSQVSGGRTGELFF.

V usage is TRBV5-1 and J usage is TRBJ1-1; D gene unclear. Trimming removed 1 base from V and 1 base from J, with 8 bases in between. Germline V gene sequence: CDR1 SGHRS, CDR2 YFSETQ. This CDR3 has 14 residues. CDR3 sequence (DNA): TGCGCCAGCAGCTTGAATGACCAGAACACTGAAGCTTTCTTT. Protein product: CASSLNDQNTEAFF.

The chain carries TRBV6-1 and TRBJ2-7; maybe TRBD1 (6 bases). Germline CDR1 MNHNS, CDR2 SASEGT. V was trimmed by 1 base and J by 3 bases, leaving 22 bases between them. The CDR3 is 18 residues long. CDR3 protein: CASSEEGTPGPHYYEQYF. CDR3 nucleotide sequence: TGTGCCAGCAGTGAAGAAGGGACACCAGGTCCCCACTACTACGAGCAGTACTTC.

This clone was picked up one time. The identical CDR3 is also encoded by other nucleotide sequences in the sample. This rearrangement joins TRBV2 to TRBJ2-7; D unresolved. V lost 8 bases and J lost 2, with 4 bases in between. Germline CDR1 is SNHLY and CDR2 is FYNNEI. The CDR3 is 10 residues long. CDR3 sequence (DNA): TGTGCCAGCTCGACCTACGAGCAGTACTTC. It specifies CASSTYEQYF. The full variable domain, completed using reference TRBV2 and TRBJ2-7, is EPEVTQTPSHQVTQMGQEVILRCVPISNHLYFYWYRQILGQKVEFLVSFYNNEISEKSEIFDDQFSVERPDGSNFTLKIRSTKLEDSAMYFCASSTYEQYFGPGTRLTVT.

The count of this clone is one. The chain couples TRBV19 to TRBJ1-1, with D possibly matching TRBD1 (6 bases). The V gene lost 3 bases and the J gene lost 8 bases, with 10 bases spanning the gap. CDR3 size: 12 residues. Germline CDR1 and CDR2: LNHDA and SQIVND (reference sequence). The CDR3 sequence: CASSMAGTEAFF. The CDR3 DNA reads TGTGCCAGTAGTATGGCCGGGACAGAAGCTTTCTTT.

Concerning this clone: Other DNA sequences in this sample translate to the same CDR3. V gene TRBV19 combines with J gene TRBJ2-7; the D is unclear. The V gene's germline CDR1 is LNHDA and CDR2 SQIVND (reference sequence). The CDR3 spans 14 residues. Trimming removed 0 bases from V and 2 bases from J, with 8 bases in between. The chain's CDR3 is CASSIDGETYEQYF. The DNA of the CDR3 is TGTGCCAGTAGTATAGACGGAGAAACCTACGAGCAGTACTTC.

The chain combines TRBV19 with TRBJ1-1, with a possible D match to TRBD1 (5 bases). V lost 4 bases to trimming and J lost 3 bases, with 9 bases between them. The CDR3 covers 13 residues. Germline V gene lookup returns CDR1 LNHDA and CDR2 SQIVND (reference sequence). Written as DNA, the CDR3 is TGTGCCAGTAGTACAGGGCGGCACACTGAAGCTTTCTTT. Translation: CASSTGRHTEAFF.

Concerning this clone: Other DNA sequences in this sample translate to the same CDR3. The J gene is TRBJ2-2, the V gene TRBV7-3; D is unresolved. The CDR3 runs to 12 residues. Trimming took off 5 bases at V and 5 bases at J, with 6 bases between the two ends. Germline V lookup: CDR1 SGHTA, CDR2 FQGTGA. This CDR3 reads CASSPGTGELFF. DNA for the CDR3: TGTGCCAGCAGCCCCGGGACCGGGGAGCTGTTTTTT.

The V and J genes are TRBV5-1 and TRBJ2-1, with 8 bases that match TRBD1. Unmatched junction bases numbered 7, after V lost 4 bases and J lost 10 bases. CDR3 length: 13 amino acids. CDR1 is SGHRS, CDR2 YFSETQ, per germline. CDR3 in DNA: TGCGCCAGCAGCCTAGGACAGGGCGTAGAGCAGTTCTTC. Translating it yields CASSLGQGVEQFF.

The rearrangement links TRBV5-5 to TRBJ1-2; possibly TRBD1 for D (5 bases). V lost 0 bases to trimming and J lost 6 bases, with 9 bases between them. This CDR3 contains 13 residues. Germline-derived CDR1 and CDR2 are SGHKS and YYEKEE (reference sequence). DNA of the CDR3: TGTGCCAGCAGCTTGGAGGGGTTTGATGGCTACACCTTC. It encodes CASSLEGFDGYTF.

This sequence joins TRBV6-5 and TRBJ1-1; D is uncertain. This CDR3 spans 16 amino acids. Germline V lookup: CDR1 MNHEY, CDR2 SVGAGI. V lost 0 bases to trimming and J lost 5 bases, with 16 bases between them. CDR3 in DNA: TGTGCCAGCAGTTACTCGACGGGAGACTGGATGACTGAAGCTTTCTTT. Residues: CASSYSTGDWMTEAFF.

This clone has a single count. This rearrangement joins TRBV4-1 to TRBJ1-3; a possible D gene is TRBD1 (5 bases). CDR3 length equals 17 residues. Germline CDR1 MGHRA, CDR2 YSYEKL. V was clipped by 6 bases and J by 2 bases, with 20 bases between them. CDR3: CASRQLGGGKTGNTIYF. Written as DNA, the CDR3 is TGCGCCAGCAGACAGCTTGGCGGGGGAAAAACTGGAAACACCATATATTTT.

The chain carries TRBV5-6 and TRBJ1-2; 7 nucleotides match TRBD1. Losses at the gene ends were 3 bases for V and 4 bases for J; bases not matched to a gene: 3. Germline V gene data show CDR1 as SGHDT and CDR2 as YYEEEE. The CDR3 covers 13 residues. The CDR3 region is CASSWGDSYGYTF. The CDR3, as DNA: TGTGCCAGCAGCTGGGGGGACAGCTATGGCTACACCTTC.

This chain connects TRBV6-1 to TRBJ2-1; 11 bases line up with TRBD2. The CDR3 contains 18 residues. V dropped 6 bases and J dropped 3; count of bases not matched to a gene: 13. CDR1 MNHNS and CDR2 SASEGT come from the germline V gene. CDR3 in DNA: TGTGCCAGCAGCGAATTCTCCCCCGGGACTAGCGGCTACAATGAGCAGTTCTTC. Encoded protein: CASSEFSPGTSGYNEQFF.

This sequence joins TRBV11-2 and TRBJ2-2; TRBD1 aligns across 8 bases. This CDR3 has 15 amino acids. The J segment lost 6 bases and the V segment lost 4 bases, leaving 7 bases of the junction unmatched. Germline V lookup: CDR1 SGHAT, CDR2 FQNNGV. CDR3 residues: CASSSYSGGPGELFF. The CDR3 DNA is TGTGCCAGCAGCTCCTATTCAGGGGGCCCCGGGGAGCTGTTTTTT. Together with reference TRBV11-2 and TRBJ2-2, the CDR3 gives the full variable domain: EAGVAQSPRYKIIEKRQSVAFWCNPISGHATLYWYQQILGQGPKLLIQFQNNGVVDDSQLPKDRFSAERLKGVDSTLKIQPAKLEDSAVYLCASSSYSGGPGELFFGEGSRLTVL.

The genes are TRBV4-3 and TRBJ2-3; D ambiguous. Germline V gene data show CDR1 as LGHNA and CDR2 as YSLEER. V lost 2 bases and J 2 bases, leaving 11 bases between the germline ends. This CDR3 comprises 15 residues. The CDR3 region is CASSQWTQHTDTQYF. DNA of the CDR3: TGCGCCAGCAGCCAATGGACCCAACACACAGATACGCAGTATTTT.